This TCR beta chain was captured in a study of T-cell reconstitution after alpha-beta-depleted transplantation in children. Library preparation (for TCRbeta) was performed with unique molecular identifiers. TCRdb independently ran MiXCR on the PCR reads; one entry per CDR3 protein. The sample has roughly 500,000 distinct CDR3 sequences; about 30% are singletons. The CDR3 spans 17 residues. Germline lookup yields CDR1 SGHKS and CDR2 YYEKEE (reference sequence). The V gene end was trimmed by 4 bases and the J gene end by 0 bases; junction bases not matched to a gene: 9. The chain links TRBV5-5 to TRBJ2-2, with TRBD2 matching 7 bases. The sequencing here drew on PBMCs from the stem cell graft donor, taken from the stem cell graft. The sequence was obtained from a human donor who donated a stem cell graft to a child with aplastic anemia. The CDR3 nucleotides are TGTGCCAGCAGCCTGAGGGACTACATTACGAACACCGGGGAGCTGTTTTTT. It translates to CASSLRDYITNTGELFF.